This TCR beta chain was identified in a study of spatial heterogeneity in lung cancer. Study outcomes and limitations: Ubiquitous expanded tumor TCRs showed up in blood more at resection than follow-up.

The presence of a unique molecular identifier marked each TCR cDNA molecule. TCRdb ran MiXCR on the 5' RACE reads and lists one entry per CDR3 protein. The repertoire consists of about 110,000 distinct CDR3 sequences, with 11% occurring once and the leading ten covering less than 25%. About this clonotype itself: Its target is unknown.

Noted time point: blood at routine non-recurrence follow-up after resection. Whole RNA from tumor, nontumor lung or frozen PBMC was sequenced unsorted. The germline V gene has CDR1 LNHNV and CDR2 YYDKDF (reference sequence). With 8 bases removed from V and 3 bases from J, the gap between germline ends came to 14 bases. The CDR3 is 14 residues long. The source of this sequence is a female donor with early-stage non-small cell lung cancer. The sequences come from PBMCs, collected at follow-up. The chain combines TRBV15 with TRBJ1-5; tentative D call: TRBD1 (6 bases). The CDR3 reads CATDTGTSNQPQHF. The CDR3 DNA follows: TGTGCCACCGACACCGGGACATCCAATCAGCCCCAGCATTTT.